The clone carrying this T cell receptor (beta chain) was seen many times. Its target is unknown. The source of the sample is a study of T-cell memory formation after mild COVID-19. The study, taken as a whole, reports: Clones contracting day 15 to 85 were balanced CD4/CD8; later expanders leaned CD4+.

The authors produced TCR alpha and TCR beta cDNA libraries with sample barcodes and UMIs by 5'RACE using constant-segment primers. TCRdb itself ran the 5' RACE reads through MiXCR, one entry per CDR3 protein. In the table there are approximately 500,000 distinct CDR3 sequences, about 23% of which are singletons. Per the germline V gene, CDR1 is LNHNV and CDR2 is YYDKDF (reference sequence). The V gene end was trimmed by 4 bases and the J gene end by 2 bases; junction bases not matched to a gene: 9. There are 16 residues in the CDR3. This clonotype was obtained from an adult woman who had mild COVID-19 (a few samples of this study predate the infection). Cell type and time point are not known. Source material: PBMCs or a T cell subset sorted from them (not recorded which). The chain joins TRBV15 to TRBJ2-7; 9 positions match TRBD2. As DNA, the CDR3 is TGTGCCACCAGCACAATAACTAGCGGGCGTCCCTACGAGCAGTACTTC. This sequence encodes CATSTITSGRPYEQYF.